This T cell receptor beta chain was identified in a study of blood T cell repertoires in COVID-19 (dated by TCRdb to the early 2020s). With respect to the entire study: Collaborator samples came from the United States, Italy and Spain and covered acute and convalescent phases of COVID-19. The material from the prospective study consisted of cDNA or gDNA derived from T cells, B-cell-depleted T cells, or PBMCs. Deeply sampled blood TCRbeta repertoires from subjects exposed to, actively infected with, or recovered from COVID-19 were included in the dataset. The repertoires were released in a freely available public database meant as a resource for research on the immune response to SARS-CoV-2. Samples came from the ongoing ImmuneRACE study (first 160 participants) plus 1,254 subjects from 6 global collaborators. Sample metadata almost always included a de-identified subject ID, COVID-19 status, age in years and sex. Where available, HLA class I and class II types were taken from metadata supplied by the sample provider and were not determined by assay-based typing. The study at large found these results: How much clinical and demographic metadata was included differed by source and by participant, and the metadata was provided uncurated.

Another Seattle source contributed samples from volunteer blood donors who had recovered from COVID-19. The collaborating institutions used their own protocols to collect whole blood in K2EDTA tubes. For TCRbeta analysis, collaborator samples were shipped as frozen whole blood, as isolated PBMCs, or as DNA extracted from either sample type. The immunoSEQ Assay, a bias-controlled multiplex PCR, was used to amplify TCRbeta CDR3 regions from genomic DNA. In the original analysis: Nucleated cell counts per sample were estimated from amplification of reference gene primers within the assay. Sequence reads were collapsed and filtered to measure the absolute abundance of every unique TCRbeta CDR3 rearrangement. For each sample, productive Simpson clonality was calculated as the square root of Simpson's diversity index over productive rearrangements. TCRdb took over this immuneACCESS table, retaining in-frame rearrangements with V and J assigned. Such tables are incomplete; in checked studies, under half of the missing clones stem from an unresolved V gene, and the remainder is unexplained. V, J and clone size reflect that table, while D and trimming were determined from the DNA. Recorded for this sample are some 180,000 clones; under 80% of them occurred a single time. The ten biggest clones cover roughly 13% of the sample.

CDR1 SGHVS and CDR2 FNYEAQ were looked up in the germline V gene. From the cysteine through the phenylalanine, the CDR3 covers 15 amino acids. Only the CDR3 DNA is retained, 45 bases long and in frame from the first base. V is pruned by 5 bases and J by 8 bases, leaving 11 bases of the junction without a gene match. On this clone itself: Its antigen remains undetermined. Nothing much larger sits one base from this clone, and base qualities are not available.

The sequenced sample was peripheral blood. This TCR was sampled from a man aged 50-60 years who had recovered from COVID-19. The rearrangement combines TRBV7-6 with TRBJ2-1, and TRBD2 aligns with 8 junction nucleotides. CDR3 loop: CASSEQAGGIHEQFF. The DNA sequence is given as TGTGCCAGCAGCGAGCAGGCGGGAGGAATCCATGAGCAGTTCTTC.